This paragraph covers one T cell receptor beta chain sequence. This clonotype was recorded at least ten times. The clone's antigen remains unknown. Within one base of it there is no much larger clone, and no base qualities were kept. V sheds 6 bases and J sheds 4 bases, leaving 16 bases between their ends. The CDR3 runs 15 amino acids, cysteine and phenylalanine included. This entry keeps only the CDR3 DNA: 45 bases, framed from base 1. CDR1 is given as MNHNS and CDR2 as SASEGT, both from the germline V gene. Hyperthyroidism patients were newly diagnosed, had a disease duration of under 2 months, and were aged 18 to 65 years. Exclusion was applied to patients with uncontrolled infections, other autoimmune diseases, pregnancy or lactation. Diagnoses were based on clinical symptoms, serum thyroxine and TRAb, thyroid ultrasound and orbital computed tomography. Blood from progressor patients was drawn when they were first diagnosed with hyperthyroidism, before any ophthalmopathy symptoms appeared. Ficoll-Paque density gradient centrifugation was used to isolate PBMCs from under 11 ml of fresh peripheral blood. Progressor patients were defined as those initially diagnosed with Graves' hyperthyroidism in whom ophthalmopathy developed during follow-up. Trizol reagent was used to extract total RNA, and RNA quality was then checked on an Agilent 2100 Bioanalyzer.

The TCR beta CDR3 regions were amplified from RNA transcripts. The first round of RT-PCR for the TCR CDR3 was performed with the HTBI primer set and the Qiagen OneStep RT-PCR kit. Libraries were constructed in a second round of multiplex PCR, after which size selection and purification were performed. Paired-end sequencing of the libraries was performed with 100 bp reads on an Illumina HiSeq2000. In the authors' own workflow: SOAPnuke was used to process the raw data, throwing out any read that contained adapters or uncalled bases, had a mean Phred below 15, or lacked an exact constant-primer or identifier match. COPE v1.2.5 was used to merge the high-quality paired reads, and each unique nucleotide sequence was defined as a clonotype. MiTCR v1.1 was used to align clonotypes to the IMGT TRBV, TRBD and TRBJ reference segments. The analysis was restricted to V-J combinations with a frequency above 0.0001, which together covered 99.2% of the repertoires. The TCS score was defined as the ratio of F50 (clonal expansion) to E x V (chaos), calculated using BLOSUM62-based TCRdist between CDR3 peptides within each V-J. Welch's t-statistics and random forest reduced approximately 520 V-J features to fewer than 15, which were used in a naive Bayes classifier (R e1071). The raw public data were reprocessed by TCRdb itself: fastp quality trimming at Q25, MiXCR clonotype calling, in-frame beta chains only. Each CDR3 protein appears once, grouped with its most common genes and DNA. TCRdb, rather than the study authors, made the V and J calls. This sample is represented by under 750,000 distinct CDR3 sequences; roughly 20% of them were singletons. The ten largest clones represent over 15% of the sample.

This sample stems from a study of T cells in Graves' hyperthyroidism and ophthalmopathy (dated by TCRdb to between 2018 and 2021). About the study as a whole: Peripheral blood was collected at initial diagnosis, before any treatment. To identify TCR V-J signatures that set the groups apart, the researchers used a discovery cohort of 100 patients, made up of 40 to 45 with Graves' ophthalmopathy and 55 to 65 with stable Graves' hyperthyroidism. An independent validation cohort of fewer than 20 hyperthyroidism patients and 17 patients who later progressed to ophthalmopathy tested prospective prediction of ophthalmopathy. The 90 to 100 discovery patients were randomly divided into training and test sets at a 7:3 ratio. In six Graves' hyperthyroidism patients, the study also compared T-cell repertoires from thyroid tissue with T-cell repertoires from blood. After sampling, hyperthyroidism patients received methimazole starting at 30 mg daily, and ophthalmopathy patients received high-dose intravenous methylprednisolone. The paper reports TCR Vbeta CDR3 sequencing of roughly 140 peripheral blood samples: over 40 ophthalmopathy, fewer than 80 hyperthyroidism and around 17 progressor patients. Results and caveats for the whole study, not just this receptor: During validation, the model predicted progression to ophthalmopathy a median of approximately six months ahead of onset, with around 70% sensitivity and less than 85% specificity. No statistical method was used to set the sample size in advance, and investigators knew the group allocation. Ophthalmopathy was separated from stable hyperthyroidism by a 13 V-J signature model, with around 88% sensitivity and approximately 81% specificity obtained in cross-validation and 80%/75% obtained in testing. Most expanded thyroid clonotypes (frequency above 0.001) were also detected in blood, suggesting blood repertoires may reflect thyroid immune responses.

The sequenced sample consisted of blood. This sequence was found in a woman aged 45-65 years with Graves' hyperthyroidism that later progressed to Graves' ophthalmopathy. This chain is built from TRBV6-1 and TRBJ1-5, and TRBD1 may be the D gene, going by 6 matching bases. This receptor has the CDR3 CASRSGGSGNQPQHF. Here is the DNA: TGTGCCAGCAGATCGGGGGGCAGTGGTAATCAGCCCCAGCATTTT.